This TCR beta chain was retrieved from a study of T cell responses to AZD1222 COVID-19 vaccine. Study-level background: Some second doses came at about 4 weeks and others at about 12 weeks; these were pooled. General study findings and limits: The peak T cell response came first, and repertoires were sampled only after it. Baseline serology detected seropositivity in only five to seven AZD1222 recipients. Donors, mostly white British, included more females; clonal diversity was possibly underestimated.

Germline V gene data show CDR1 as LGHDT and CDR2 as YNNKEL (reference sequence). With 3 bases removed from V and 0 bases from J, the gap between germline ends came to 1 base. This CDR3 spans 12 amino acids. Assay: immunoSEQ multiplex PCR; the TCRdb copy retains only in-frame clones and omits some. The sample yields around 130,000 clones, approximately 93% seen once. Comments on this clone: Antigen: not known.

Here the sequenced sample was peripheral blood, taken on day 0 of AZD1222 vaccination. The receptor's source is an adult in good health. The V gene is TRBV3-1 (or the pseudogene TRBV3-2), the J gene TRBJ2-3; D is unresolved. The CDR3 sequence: CASSQSTDTQYF. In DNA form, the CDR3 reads TGTGCCAGCAGCCAGAGCACAGATACGCAGTATTTT.